This TCR beta chain was sequenced in a study of shared clonotypes between healthy human individuals (TCRdb year 2020). A note on the overall study: The cohort included three men and two women between 18 and 49 years of age. Different laboratories and diverse techniques were used to prepare libraries and sequence TCR repertoires, to increase sequencing depth and limit assay-specific biases. For each donor, three plates each were used for CD4 naive and CD4 memory, two plates were used for CD8 naive, and one plate was used for CD8 memory. Blood TCR repertoires of roughly five healthy adults were deeply sequenced to estimate repertoire size and the extent of clonotype sharing between individuals. Per donor, leukapheresis produced somewhere between about 0.94 and 9.5 billion PBMCs.

Comments on this clone: The antigen this receptor binds is unknown. The sample holds no much larger clone one base away, and base qualities are not on file.

V and J are truncated by 5 bases and 2 bases respectively, leaving an intervening sequence of 10 bases. Counted from cysteine to phenylalanine, this CDR3 has 13 amino acids. CDR3 DNA only is kept here, 39 bases in frame from base 1. CDR1 SGHTA and CDR2 FQGNSA were looked up in the germline V gene. TCR CDR3 regions were amplified from genomic DNA by multiplex PCR using the deep immunoSEQ assay. Extracted genomic DNA from each cell subset was spread evenly across all wells of several immunoSEQ 96-well plates, with each plate serving as a replicate. Each replicate PCR for sorted subsets received approximately 220 ng genomic DNA, equal to about 30,000 T cell genomes. The purified libraries were quantified using a Qubit 3.0 fluorometer, sized with a Bioanalyzer 2100, and then quantified again using the KAPA Library Quantification kit. Every immunoSEQ 96-well plate was sequenced on a dedicated single-read 150-cycle Illumina NextSeq 550 flow cell. In the original analysis: Because only junctional sequences without quality scores were contained in the immunoSEQ output, filtering matching that applied to full-length reads could not be performed. Sequences were annotated with PyIR, a Python wrapper for IgBLAST v1.9, and V/J genes and CDR3 were assigned using IMGT germline references. Any read was removed if the V/J assignment was weak (E-value above 1e-6), the CDR3 was missing, or the read contained stop codons, out-of-frame junctions, or ambiguous translated residues. A V3J clonotype was defined by an identical inferred V gene, J gene, and CDR3 amino acid sequence. The percentage overlap between two repertoires was calculated by dividing the number of shared unique clonotypes by the size of the smaller repertoire. Repertoire richness was assessed with RTK rarefaction, the Chao1 estimator, and Recon v2.1 estimates of unobserved clonotypes. Generation probabilities for all TCRbeta clonotypes obtained by the gDNA method from several donors were computed using OLGA. In TCRdb, the immuneACCESS table is reduced to in-frame sequences with V and J assigned. These tables do not hold every clone; where another copy was compared, an unresolved V gene accounts for under half, and the others remain unexplained. Clone size and the V and J calls come from that table; the DNA yielded D and trimming. The sample records some 2,400,000 clones, 95% of which are singletons. The top ten constitute around 0.13% of the sample.

Overall study outcomes, separate from this receptor: The small number of donors limited the genetic and exposure-history diversity represented. Estimated clonotype richness was generally larger for naive than for memory subsets. Around 5.4% of naive CD4, roughly 3.5% of naive CD8, 2.3% of memory CD4, and around 0.42% of memory CD8 clonotypes were shared across a few donors. Only blood was sampled, and tissue TCR repertoires likely differ from those in blood. Based on pairwise subsampling, the degree of clonotype sharing among donors was expected to be affected by sequencing depth. Higher generation probabilities were observed for clonotypes shared by all four sorted-subset donors than for non-shared clonotypes. Even with the large sequencing depth, rarefaction of the sorted-subset datasets indicated that sequencing was incomplete.

Healthy HIV-negative adults with no recently reported acute infections or vaccinations were included as donors. All donors were Caucasian adults living in Nashville, Tennessee, USA. CD4+ T cells were enriched by magnetic negative selection; naive cells were then positively selected on CD45RA, and the negative fraction formed the memory subset. Blood was collected by leukapheresis, and PBMCs were isolated by Ficoll-Histopaque density gradient centrifugation and then cryopreserved in liquid nitrogen vapor phase. Analytical flow cytometry was used to check the purity and quantity of each magnetically sorted T cell population. Genomic DNA was isolated from each sorted fraction and quantified by UV absorbance on a Nanodrop 2000c.

The TCR sequence derives from a man aged 18 to 29 in good health. The receptor chain draws on TRBV7-2 and TRBJ2-7, with the D gene too uncertain to name. Input material: naive CD4+ T cells sorted from blood. The sample's cell subset or site label is to be understood as: CD45RA+ positively selected. The CDR3 region reads CASSPQIPYEQYF. The sequenced DNA: TGTGCCAGCAGCCCGCAAATCCCCTACGAGCAGTACTTC.